These 3 T cell receptor beta chains originate from one sample sequenced in a study of T cells after somatic rescue of genetic block (TCRdb year 2020). Library preparation was by the immunoSEQ multiplex PCR assay. Sourced from immuneACCESS, this table was stored by TCRdb with only in-frame sequences that have V and J called. A share of the clones is absent; for the studies checked, an unresolved V gene accounts for under half, and the remainder has no known explanation. The sample records about 6,800 clones, around 81% of which are singletons. Together, the top ten hold roughly 24% of the sample. Sequencing was carried out using peripheral blood mononuclear cells (PBMCs). The receptor source for this set is a boy under 18.

This clone was counted only a few times. V and J are TRBV20-1 and TRBJ2-3; D not resolved. In germline, CDR1 is DFQATT, CDR2 SNEGSKA (reference sequence). This CDR3 is built from 10 residues. With 6 bases removed from V and 5 bases from J, the gap between germline ends came to 6 bases. DNA for the CDR3: TGCAGTGCCGCGGTAGATACGCAGTATTTT. Protein product: CSAAVDTQYF.

The genes are TRBV7-2 and TRBJ2-3, with TRBD2 identical over 7 bases. Germline CDR1 and CDR2: SGHTA and FQGNSA. J gave up 5 bases and V 1 base, and 9 bases lay outside the gene matches. The CDR3 extends over 16 amino acids. Here the CDR3 reads CASSLESRLAVDTQYF. The CDR3, as DNA: TGTGCCAGCAGCTTAGAGTCACGGCTAGCGGTAGATACGCAGTATTTT.

The gene calls are TRBV5-1 and TRBJ2-7; 12 positions match TRBD2. The CDR3 spans 13 residues. Germline V gene data show CDR1 as SGHRS and CDR2 as YFSETQ. The junction had 0 bases not matched to a gene; V was cut back by 7 bases and J by 1 base. The CDR3 sequence: CASGLAGSYEQYF. In DNA form, the CDR3 reads TGCGCCAGCGGACTAGCGGGATCCTACGAGCAGTACTTC.